This T cell receptor beta chain derives from a study of CD8 T cells in Susac syndrome. The RNA, about 0.45 to 1 ug, was put through reverse transcription using random hexamers. TCRdb re-derived calls from the immunoSEQ multiplex PCR reads in MiXCR, one entry per CDR3 protein. The data show more than 200,000 distinct CDR3 sequences, 80% to 95% seen once. To note about this clonotype: Its antigen is unidentified.

Points from the study as a whole: The study admitted that it had a relatively small number of individuals in its TCR sequencing and HLA analysis.

The multiple sclerosis control group consisted of treatment-naive patients whose relapsing-remitting disease, which was either stable or active, fulfilled revised McDonald criteria. Sequenced: CD4+ T cells from PBMCs. This receptor was obtained from a human donor with multiple sclerosis.

CDR3 amino acids: CAIRPTGEETQYF. In nucleotides, the CDR3 is TGTGCCATCAGACCGACAGGAGAAGAGACCCAGTACTTC. The chain is built from TRBV10-3 and TRBJ2-5, with a possible D match to TRBD1 (6 bases). This CDR3 is built from 13 residues. The germline V gene encodes CDR1 ENHRY and CDR2 SYGVKD. V gave up 6 bases and J gave up 3 bases, with 11 bases separating them.